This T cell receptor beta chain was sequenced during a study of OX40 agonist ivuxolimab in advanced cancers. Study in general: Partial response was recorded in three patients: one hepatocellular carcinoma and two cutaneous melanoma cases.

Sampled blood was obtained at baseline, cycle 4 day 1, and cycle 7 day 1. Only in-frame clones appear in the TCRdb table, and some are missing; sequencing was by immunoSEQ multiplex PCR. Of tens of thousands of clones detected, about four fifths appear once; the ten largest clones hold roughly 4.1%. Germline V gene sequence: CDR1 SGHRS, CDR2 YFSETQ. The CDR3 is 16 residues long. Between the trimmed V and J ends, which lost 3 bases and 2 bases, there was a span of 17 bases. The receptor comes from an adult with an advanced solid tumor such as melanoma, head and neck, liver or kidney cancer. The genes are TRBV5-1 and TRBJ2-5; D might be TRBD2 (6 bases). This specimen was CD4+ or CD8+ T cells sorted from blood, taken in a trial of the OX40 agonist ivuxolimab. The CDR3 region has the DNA TGCGCCAGCAGCTCCCCAGCGGGTCTTGCACAAGAGACCCAGTACTTC. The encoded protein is CASSSPAGLAQETQYF.